This passage covers 20 T cell receptor beta chains from one sample sequenced in a study of blood T cells in healthy people across ages. A J-beta primer mix and a sample-barcoded 5' primer were used in a second PCR of roughly 7 to 12 cycles. TCRdb reprocessed the 5' RACE reads via MiXCR and lists one record per CDR3 protein. The repertoire includes about 1 million distinct CDR3 sequences, 45% of them detected once, and about 20% sits in the top ten. Sequencing used blood. The receptor source for this set is a woman aged 55 to 70 in good health.

This clonotype showed up just once. The rearrangement uses TRBV7-8 and TRBJ2-2; the D call may be TRBD1 or TRBD2 (5 bases each). Trimming took 1 base from V and 14 from J, leaving 26 bases between them. The CDR3 consists of 17 residues. Germline V gene sequence: CDR1 SGHVS, CDR2 FQNEAQ. The CDR3 DNA reads as TGTGCCAGCAGCTTAGTTATACGTGAGGTAGTCGGGACCCGCCTGTTTTTT. It codes for CASSLVIREVVGTRLFF.

V and J are TRBV6-1 and TRBJ2-7, with D possibly being TRBD1 (5 bases). The germline V gene encodes CDR1 MNHNS and CDR2 SASEGT. The length of the CDR3 is 16 residues. The V end lost 4 bases, the J end lost 5 bases, and 21 bases lay between the germline ends. The CDR3 DNA reads TGTGCCAGCAGTGTAGCTGGGGCAGGGCCTTGGAACGAGCAGTACTTC. Translated: CASSVAGAGPWNEQYF.

This clonotype was observed a single time. The chain combines TRBV4-3 with TRBJ1-5, with D possibly being TRBD1 (6 bases). The CDR3 has 16 residues. With 0 bases removed from V and 7 bases from J, the gap between germline ends came to 16 bases. The germline gives CDR1 LGHNA, CDR2 YSLEER. The CDR3 loop is CASSQELVRGGQPQHF. The CDR3 nucleotides read TGCGCCAGCAGCCAAGAACTTGTCAGGGGAGGACAGCCCCAGCATTTT.

V gene TRBV20-1 combines with J gene TRBJ2-1, with D tentatively TRBD1 or TRBD2 (6 bases each). The V gene lost 7 bases and the J gene lost 8 bases, with 15 bases spanning the gap. The CDR3 extends over 12 amino acids. Germline V gene data show CDR1 as DFQATT and CDR2 as SNEGSKA (reference sequence). CDR3 nucleotide sequence: TGCAGTGGCCAGTGGGGGGCAGATGAGCAGTTCTTC. As protein: CSGQWGADEQFF.

This clonotype was counted only a few times. The chain uses TRBV12-3 or TRBV12-4 and TRBJ1-2, with TRBD1 identical over 8 bases. V lost 2 bases to trimming and J lost 4 bases; unmatched junction nucleotides: 3. The CDR3 has 14 amino acids. The CDR3 reads CASSLTGTGYGYTF. The CDR3 coding sequence is TGTGCCAGCAGTTTAACCGGGACAGGCTATGGCTACACCTTC.

This clonotype was seen a single time. The V gene is TRBV12-3 or TRBV12-4, the J gene TRBJ2-3; D is unresolved. Trimming removed 6 bases from V and 2 bases from J, with 6 bases in between. The length of the CDR3 is 12 residues. In DNA, the CDR3 is TGTGCCAGCAGATTTGCCACAGATACGCAGTATTTT. As protein: CASRFATDTQYF.

This clonotype was observed a handful of times. The chain links TRBV4-1 to TRBJ2-5, with D hard to call. V lost 0 bases and J 11 bases, leaving 13 bases between the germline ends. CDR3 length: 13 residues. The germline gives CDR1 MGHRA, CDR2 YSYEKL. The DNA for the CDR3 is TGCGCCAGCAGCCAAGAGCTTTCCCCAGAGCAGTACTTC. As protein: CASSQELSPEQYF.

This clonotype occurred a few times. This chain connects TRBV27 to TRBJ2-1, with D unclear. Trimming removed 5 bases at V and 10 bases at J, with 9 bases between. Germline V gene lookup returns CDR1 MNHEY and CDR2 SMNVEV (reference sequence). This CDR3 spans 11 amino acids. The DNA for the CDR3 is TGTGCCAGCAGTGCCGGTACAGAGCAGTTCTTC. Translation: CASSAGTEQFF.

This clonotype was observed a few times. This chain's CDR3 is CASSLALLAQTYEQYF. CDR3 DNA: TGTGCCAGCAGCTTAGCCCTACTAGCGCAAACCTACGAGCAGTACTTC. The V gene is TRBV7-6, the J gene TRBJ2-7, with 7 positions matching TRBD2. V lost 0 bases and J lost 2; bases outside the gene matches: 7. The CDR3 spans 16 residues. The V gene's germline CDR1 is SGHVS and CDR2 FNYEAQ. Full variable domain (missing parts from reference TRBV7-6 and TRBJ2-7): GAGVSQSPRYKVTKRGQDVALRCDPISGHVSLYWYRQALGQGPEFLTYFNYEAQQDKSGLPNDRFSAERPEGSISTLTIQRTEQRDSAMYRCASSLALLAQTYEQYFGPGTRLTVT.

Regarding this clonotype: Since a much larger clone is just one base distant, this may be a read error. The V call is TRBV5-1, the J call TRBJ1-2; TRBD1 matches 11 bases. The CDR3 sequence is 14 residues long. Per the germline V gene, CDR1 is SGHRS and CDR2 is YFSETQ. Trimming at V came to 3 bases and at J to 3 bases, leaving 1 base not matched to a gene. The CDR3, as DNA: TGCGCCAGCAGCTGGACAGGGGGCGACTATGGCTACACCTTC. Translating it yields CASSWTGGDYGYTF.

The genes are TRBV18 and TRBJ2-1; 9 bases are a match to TRBD1. V lost 6 bases to trimming and J lost 8 bases; unmatched junction nucleotides: 8. The CDR3 has 14 amino acids. Germline CDR1 is KGHSH and CDR2 is LQKENI. The CDR3 here is CASSGRQGVDEQFF. The CDR3 DNA reads TGTGCCAGCTCGGGTCGACAGGGGGTGGATGAGCAGTTCTTC.

The V and J genes are TRBV28 and TRBJ2-7, with D perhaps matching TRBD1 or TRBD2 (5 bases each). Per germline, CDR1 MDHEN and CDR2 SYDVKM. V gave up 6 bases and J gave up 2 bases, with 8 bases separating them. This CDR3 is 12 amino acids long. Written as DNA, the CDR3 is TGTGCCAGCAGAGAGGGACCCTACGAGCAGTACTTC. Translated: CASREGPYEQYF. The full variable domain, completed using reference TRBV28 and TRBJ2-7, is DVKVTQSSRYLVKRTGEKVFLECVQDMDHENMFWYRQDPGLGLRLIYFSYDVKMKEKGDIPEGYSVSREKKERFSLILESASTNQTSMYLCASREGPYEQYFGPGTRLTVT.

This chain links TRBV20-1 with TRBJ1-6; weak D call: TRBD1 (5 bases). Germline values: CDR1 DFQATT, CDR2 SNEGSKA (reference sequence). Trimming took 6 bases from V and 8 from J, leaving 20 bases between them. The CDR3 runs 15 residues. The CDR3 here is CSATQVDRSYSPLHF. The DNA of the CDR3 is TGCAGTGCAACTCAAGTTGACAGAAGTTATTCACCCCTCCACTTT.

This clonotype was picked up a small number of times. This sequence joins TRBV5-1 and TRBJ1-2, with D tentatively TRBD1 (5 bases). The CDR3 has 15 amino acids. CDR1 and CDR2 from the germline V gene are SGHRS and YFSETQ. V lost 9 bases and J 0 bases, leaving 18 bases between the germline ends. The CDR3 sequence: CANLRGGVPNYGYTF. As DNA, the CDR3 is TGCGCCAACCTGCGGGGGGGAGTTCCTAACTATGGCTACACCTTC. The whole variable domain, filled in from reference TRBV5-1 and TRBJ1-2, reads KAGVTQTPRYLIKTRGQQVTLSCSPISGHRSVSWYQQTPGQGLQFLFEYFSETQRNKGNFPGRFSGRQFSNSRSEMNVSTLELGDSALYLCANLRGGVPNYGYTFGSGTRLTVV.

This clonotype was found a few times. The rearrangement joins TRBV6-7 to TRBJ1-2; 10 nucleotides match TRBD1. TRBV6-7 is sorted into the ORF group, with uncertain function. The CDR3 covers 12 residues. After removal of 8 bases from V and 4 bases from J, the junction contained 1 base not matched to a gene. The CDR3 coding sequence is TGTGCCAGCGGGGACAGGGGCTATGGCTACACCTTC. Amino acid sequence: CASGDRGYGYTF.

The J gene is TRBJ2-4, the V gene TRBV6-2 or TRBV6-3; no firm D call. The DNA matches TRBJ2-7 better at its end, which makes the J call doubtful. Per germline, CDR1 MNHEY and CDR2 SVGEGT. The length of the CDR3 is 14 residues. Here the CDR3 DNA reads TGTGCCAGCAGTCTCGGACCAGCCCGGGACGAGCAGTACTTC. It codes for CASSLGPARDEQYF.

Only a few counts were recorded for this clonotype. The V and J genes are TRBV29-1 and TRBJ2-3, with D unresolved. Trimming took off 8 bases at V and 5 bases at J, with 17 bases between the two ends. CDR3 length: 13 amino acids. The germline gives CDR1 SQVTM, CDR2 ANQGSEA. The CDR3 nucleotides read TGCAGCTCCCAGGAGAATGTAGGAGATACGCAGTATTTT. Translating it yields CSSQENVGDTQYF.

The sample holds a few counts of this clonotype. The chain employs TRBV6-5 and TRBJ2-7; TRBD2 aligns across 9 bases. With the DNA end fitting TRBJ2-5 better, the J assignment may be wrong. The CDR3 runs to 18 residues. Germline CDR1 is MNHEY and CDR2 is SVGAGI. This CDR3 is CASSYPGLAGGPVETQYF. CDR3 DNA sequence: TGTGCCAGCAGTTACCCCGGATTGGCGGGAGGGCCAGTGGAGACCCAGTACTTC.

A note on this clonotype: This may be a read error, as it is one base from a much larger clone. The chain combines TRBV29-1 with TRBJ2-5, with 9 bases matching TRBD2. Trimming removed 3 bases from V and 11 bases from J; junction bases left unmatched: 7. This CDR3 has 12 amino acids. Germline values: CDR1 SQVTM, CDR2 ANQGSEA. CDR3 sequence reads: CSVDPSGNEQYF. Written as DNA, the CDR3 is TGCAGCGTTGATCCTAGCGGGAATGAGCAGTACTTC.

V is TRBV29-1 and J is TRBJ2-3; the match to TRBD2 covers 9 bases. V lost 1 base and J lost 3; bases outside the gene matches: 11. The CDR3 contains 17 residues. Germline V lookup: CDR1 SQVTM, CDR2 ANQGSEA. The CDR3 protein is CSVEGLVAGVGTDTQYF. CDR3 coding DNA: TGCAGCGTTGAAGGATTAGTAGCGGGAGTAGGGACAGATACGCAGTATTTT.